A single sample gave rise to the 8 T cell receptor beta chains below, sequenced in a study of blood T cell repertoires in COVID-19. Libraries were prepared by immunoSEQ multiplex PCR; TCRdb keeps only in-frame clonotypes and omits some of them. The repertoire holds 300,000 to 500,000 clones, with approximately 87% as singletons. The sequencing input was PBMCs or T cells enriched from blood (not recorded which). The receptors here all came from a woman aged 25 to 39 with acute COVID-19.

The chain combines TRBV6-6 with TRBJ1-1; D remains unclear. The CDR3 extends over 17 amino acids. Trimming took 5 bases from V and 0 from J, leaving 19 bases between them. Germline V gene lookup returns CDR1 MNHNY and CDR2 SVGAGI (reference sequence). Here the CDR3 DNA reads TGTGCCAGCAGTCGTCTAGGAGATAAACGGATGAACACTGAAGCTTTCTTT. This translates into CASSRLGDKRMNTEAFF.

As concerns this clone: This sample includes further DNA sequences coding for the same CDR3. The genes are TRBV5-5 and TRBJ2-7; 9 positions agree with TRBD1. Germline CDR1 SGHKS, CDR2 YYEKEE (reference sequence). The CDR3 covers 14 residues. Losses at the gene ends were 3 bases for V and 2 bases for J; bases not matched to a gene: 3. The CDR3 protein is CASSSGQGAYEQYF. CDR3 nucleotides: TGTGCCAGCAGCTCGGGACAGGGCGCCTACGAGCAGTACTTC.

This sequence joins TRBV7-8 and TRBJ2-7, with 8 bases lining up with TRBD1. This CDR3 contains 16 residues. Germline V gives CDR1 SGHVS, CDR2 FQNEAQ. The V gene end was trimmed by 2 bases and the J gene end by 6 bases; junction bases not matched to a gene: 12. The CDR3 spells CASSLHPDRVELEQYF. The CDR3 DNA follows: TGTGCCAGCAGCTTACACCCGGACAGGGTAGAGCTCGAGCAGTACTTC.

V and J are TRBV6-5 and TRBJ1-5; D is ambiguous. V was cut by 6 bases and J by 3 bases, with 12 bases left in between. Germline-derived CDR1 and CDR2 are MNHEY and SVGAGI. The CDR3 runs 14 residues. The CDR3 sequence: CASRKSQDNQPQHF. The CDR3, as DNA: TGTGCCAGCAGGAAATCACAAGACAATCAGCCCCAGCATTTT.

The gene calls are TRBV20-1 and TRBJ1-2; TRBD1 agrees at 8 bases. Germline CDR1 DFQATT, CDR2 SNEGSKA (reference sequence). Losses at the gene ends were 5 bases for V and 10 bases for J; bases not matched to a gene: 6. The CDR3 has 11 amino acids. The CDR3 reads CSAQTGQDYTF. As DNA, the CDR3 is TGCAGTGCTCAGACGGGACAGGACTACACCTTC.

This clone was picked up one time. The chain joins TRBV6-2 or TRBV6-3 to TRBJ2-7; the D is unclear. Trimming cost V 2 bases and J 3 bases, with 11 bases left between them. The CDR3 totals 14 residues. Germline CDR1 and CDR2: MNHEY and SVGEGT. CDR3 protein: CASSYAFLSYEQYF. CDR3 DNA: TGTGCCAGCAGTTACGCGTTCTTGAGCTACGAGCAGTACTTC.

This clone was counted once. The chain recombines TRBV28 with TRBJ1-1, with 7 bases matching TRBD1. V dropped 6 bases and J dropped 4; count of bases not matched to a gene: 11. CDR1 MDHEN and CDR2 SYDVKM come from the germline V gene. This CDR3 contains 15 residues. The CDR3, as DNA: TGTGCCAGCAGCCAACCCAGGGGGAGTGGCACTGAAGCTTTCTTT. Protein sequence: CASSQPRGSGTEAFF. Full variable domain (rest looked up from reference TRBV28 and TRBJ1-1): DVKVTQSSRYLVKRTGEKVFLECVQDMDHENMFWYRQDPGLGLRLIYFSYDVKMKEKGDIPEGYSVSREKKERFSLILESASTNQTSMYLCASSQPRGSGTEAFFGQGTRLTVV.

The chain combines TRBV13 with TRBJ1-5; D not certain. The CDR3 sequence is 13 residues long. Germline-derived CDR1 and CDR2 are PRHDT and FYEKMQ (reference sequence). Trimming shortened V by 1 base and J by 2 bases, and 3 bases separated the two germline ends. The CDR3 here is CASSLAGNQPQHF. In DNA, the CDR3 is TGTGCCAGCAGCTTAGCTGGCAATCAGCCCCAGCATTTT. The variable domain in full, completed from reference TRBV13 and TRBJ1-5, reads AAGVIQSPRHLIKEKRETATLKCYPIPRHDTVYWYQQGPGQDPQFLISFYEKMQSDKGSIPDRFSAQQFSDYHSELNMSSLELGDSALYFCASSLAGNQPQHFGDGTRLSIL.